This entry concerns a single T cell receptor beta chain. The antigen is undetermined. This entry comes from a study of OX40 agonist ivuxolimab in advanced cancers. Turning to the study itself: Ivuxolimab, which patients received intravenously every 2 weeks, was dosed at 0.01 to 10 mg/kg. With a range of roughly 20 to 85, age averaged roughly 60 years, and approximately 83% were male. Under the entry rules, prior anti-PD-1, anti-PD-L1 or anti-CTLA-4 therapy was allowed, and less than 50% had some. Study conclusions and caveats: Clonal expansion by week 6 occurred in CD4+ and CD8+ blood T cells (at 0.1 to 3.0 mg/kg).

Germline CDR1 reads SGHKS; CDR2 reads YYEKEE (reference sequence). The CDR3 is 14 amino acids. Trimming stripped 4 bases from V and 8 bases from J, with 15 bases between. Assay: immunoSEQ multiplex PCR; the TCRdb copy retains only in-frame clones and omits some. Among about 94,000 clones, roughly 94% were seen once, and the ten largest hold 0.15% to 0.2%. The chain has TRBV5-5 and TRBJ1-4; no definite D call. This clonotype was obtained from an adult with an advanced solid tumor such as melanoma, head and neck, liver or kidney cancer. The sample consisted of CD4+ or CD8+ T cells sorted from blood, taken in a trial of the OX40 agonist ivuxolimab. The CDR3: CASSEQPFGEKLFF. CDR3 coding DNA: TGTGCCAGCAGCGAACAGCCTTTTGGGGAAAAACTGTTTTTT.